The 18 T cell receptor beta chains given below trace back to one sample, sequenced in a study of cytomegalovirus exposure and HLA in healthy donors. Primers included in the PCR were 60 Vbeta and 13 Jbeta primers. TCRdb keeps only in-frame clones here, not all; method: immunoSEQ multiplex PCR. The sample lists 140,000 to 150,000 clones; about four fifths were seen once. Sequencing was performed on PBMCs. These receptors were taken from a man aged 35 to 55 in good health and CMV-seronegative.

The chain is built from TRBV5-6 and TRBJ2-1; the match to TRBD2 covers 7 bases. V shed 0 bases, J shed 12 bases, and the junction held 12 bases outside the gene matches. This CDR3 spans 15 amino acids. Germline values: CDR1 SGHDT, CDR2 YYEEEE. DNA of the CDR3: TGTGCCAGCAGCTTGGAAGGACTAGGGGTTATAGGGCAGTTCTTC. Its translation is CASSLEGLGVIGQFF.

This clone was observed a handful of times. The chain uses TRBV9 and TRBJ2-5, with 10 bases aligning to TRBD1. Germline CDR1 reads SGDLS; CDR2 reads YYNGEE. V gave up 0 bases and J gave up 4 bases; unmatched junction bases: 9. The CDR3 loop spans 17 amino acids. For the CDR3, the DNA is TGTGCCAGCAGCGTAGCGAGGGGGACAGGGGTTGGAGAGACCCAGTACTTC. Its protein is CASSVARGTGVGETQYF.

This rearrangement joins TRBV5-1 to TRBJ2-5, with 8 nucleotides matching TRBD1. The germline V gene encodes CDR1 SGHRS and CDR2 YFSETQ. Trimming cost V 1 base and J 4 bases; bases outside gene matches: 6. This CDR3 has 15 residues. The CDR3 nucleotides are TGCGCCAGCAGCTTGTTTGGGCAGGGGGCAGAGACCCAGTACTTC. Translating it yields CASSLFGQGAETQYF.

This CDR3 reads CASSVRTGGAMNTEAFF. CDR3 nucleotide sequence: TGTGCCAGCAGTGTCAGGACAGGGGGGGCGATGAACACTGAAGCTTTCTTT. This chain uses TRBV27 with TRBJ1-1; the match to TRBD1 covers 10 bases. Germline V gene sequence: CDR1 MNHEY, CDR2 SMNVEV (reference sequence). The length of the CDR3 is 17 residues. With 5 bases clipped from V and 0 bases from J, the junction kept 9 bases outside the gene matches.

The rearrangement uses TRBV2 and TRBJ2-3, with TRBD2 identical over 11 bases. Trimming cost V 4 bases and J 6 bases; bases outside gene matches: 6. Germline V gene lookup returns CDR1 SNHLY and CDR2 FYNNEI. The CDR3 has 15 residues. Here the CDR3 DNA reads TGTGCCAGCAGTGTCCTAGCGGGGGGAACTGATACGCAGTATTTT. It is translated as CASSVLAGGTDTQYF.

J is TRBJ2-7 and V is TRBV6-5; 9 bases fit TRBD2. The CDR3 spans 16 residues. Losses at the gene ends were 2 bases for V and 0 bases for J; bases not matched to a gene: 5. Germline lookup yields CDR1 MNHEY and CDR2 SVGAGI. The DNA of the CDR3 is TGTGCCAGCAGTTACGGCACTAGCGGGTACTCCTACGAGCAGTACTTC. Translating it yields CASSYGTSGYSYEQYF.

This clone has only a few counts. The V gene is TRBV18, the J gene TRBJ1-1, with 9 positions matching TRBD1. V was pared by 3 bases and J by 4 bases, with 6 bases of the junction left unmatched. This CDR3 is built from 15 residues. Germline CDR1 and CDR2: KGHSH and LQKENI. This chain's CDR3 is CASSPSGQGGTEAFF. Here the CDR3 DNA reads TGTGCCAGCTCACCCTCGGGACAGGGAGGCACTGAAGCTTTCTTT.

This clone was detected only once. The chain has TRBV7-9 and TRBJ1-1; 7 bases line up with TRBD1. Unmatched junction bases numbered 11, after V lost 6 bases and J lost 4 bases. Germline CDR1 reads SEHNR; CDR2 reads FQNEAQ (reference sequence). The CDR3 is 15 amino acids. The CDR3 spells CASRTSDRVVTEAFF. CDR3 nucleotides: TGTGCCAGCAGGACTTCAGACAGGGTAGTCACTGAAGCTTTCTTT.

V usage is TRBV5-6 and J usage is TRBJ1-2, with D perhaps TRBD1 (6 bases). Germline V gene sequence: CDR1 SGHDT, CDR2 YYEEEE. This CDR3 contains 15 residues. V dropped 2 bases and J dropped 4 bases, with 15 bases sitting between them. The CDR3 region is CASSLPRQARYGYTF. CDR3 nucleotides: TGTGCCAGCAGCTTACCTAGACAGGCTCGCTATGGCTACACCTTC. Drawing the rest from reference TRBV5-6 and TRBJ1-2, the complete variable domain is DAGVTQSPTHLIKTRGQQVTLRCSPKSGHDTVSWYQQALGQGPQFIFQYYEEEERQRGNFPDRFSGHQFPNYSSELNVNALLLGDSALYLCASSLPRQARYGYTFGSGTRLTVV.

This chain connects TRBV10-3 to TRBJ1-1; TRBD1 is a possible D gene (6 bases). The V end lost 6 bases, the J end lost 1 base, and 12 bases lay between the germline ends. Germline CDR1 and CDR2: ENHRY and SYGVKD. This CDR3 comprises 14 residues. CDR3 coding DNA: TGTGCCATCAGAAACAGGGATCAGAACACTGAAGCTTTCTTT. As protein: CAIRNRDQNTEAFF.

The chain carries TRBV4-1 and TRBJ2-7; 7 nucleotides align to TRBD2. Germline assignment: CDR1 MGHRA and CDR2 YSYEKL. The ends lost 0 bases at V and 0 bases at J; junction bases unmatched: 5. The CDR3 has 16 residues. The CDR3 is CASSQDPSGGSYEQYF. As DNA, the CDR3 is TGCGCCAGCAGCCAAGACCCTAGCGGAGGCTCCTACGAGCAGTACTTC.

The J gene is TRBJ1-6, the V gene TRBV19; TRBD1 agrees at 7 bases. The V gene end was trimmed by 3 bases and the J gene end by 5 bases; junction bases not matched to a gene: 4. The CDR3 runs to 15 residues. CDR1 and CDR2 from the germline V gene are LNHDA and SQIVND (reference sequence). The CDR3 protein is CASSIAGTDNSPLHF. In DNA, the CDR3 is TGTGCCAGTAGTATTGCCGGGACAGATAATTCACCCCTCCACTTT.

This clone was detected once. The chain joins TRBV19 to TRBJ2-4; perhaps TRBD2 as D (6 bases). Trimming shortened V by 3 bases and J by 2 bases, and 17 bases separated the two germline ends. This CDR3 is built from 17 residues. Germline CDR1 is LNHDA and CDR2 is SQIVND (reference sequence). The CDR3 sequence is CASSILSGREPKNIQYF. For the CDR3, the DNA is TGTGCCAGTAGTATTCTAAGCGGGCGCGAGCCCAAAAACATTCAGTACTTC. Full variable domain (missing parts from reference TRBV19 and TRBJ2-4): DGGITQSPKYLFRKEGQNVTLSCEQNLNHDAMYWYRQDPGQGLRLIYYSQIVNDFQKGDIAEGYSVSREKKESFPLTVTSAQKNPTAFYLCASSILSGREPKNIQYFGAGTRLSVL.

This CDR3 reads CASSLPGAGEAFF. The CDR3 DNA follows: TGTGCCAGCAGTTTACCAGGGGCAGGTGAAGCTTTCTTT. This sequence joins TRBV27 and TRBJ1-1; D might be TRBD1 (6 bases). The CDR3 covers 13 residues. In germline, CDR1 is MNHEY, CDR2 SMNVEV (reference sequence). Trimming shortened V by 2 bases and J by 7 bases, and 11 bases separated the two germline ends.

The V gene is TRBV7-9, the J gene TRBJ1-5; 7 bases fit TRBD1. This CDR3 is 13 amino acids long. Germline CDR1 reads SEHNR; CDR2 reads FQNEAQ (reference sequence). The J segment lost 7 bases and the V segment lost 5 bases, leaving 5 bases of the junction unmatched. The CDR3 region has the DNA TGTGCCAGCAGCAGTACAGGGGAACAGCCCCAGCATTTT. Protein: CASSSTGEQPQHF.

The CDR3 sequence: CASSLFPGQGSSSYNSPLHF. The DNA for the CDR3 is TGTGCCAGCAGCTTATTCCCCGGACAGGGTTCCAGCTCCTATAATTCACCCCTCCACTTT. The chain combines TRBV7-6 with TRBJ1-6; TRBD1 matches at 8 bases. CDR3 size: 20 residues. Germline assignment: CDR1 SGHVS and CDR2 FNYEAQ. Germline trimming cut 2 bases from V and 0 bases from J; bases unmatched to any gene: 12.

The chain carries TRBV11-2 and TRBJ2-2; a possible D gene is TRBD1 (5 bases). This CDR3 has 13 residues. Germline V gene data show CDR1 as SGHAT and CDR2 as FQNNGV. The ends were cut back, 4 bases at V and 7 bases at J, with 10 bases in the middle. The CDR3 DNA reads TGTGCCAGCAGCTCCCAGGGTGGCGGGGAGCTGTTTTTT. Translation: CASSSQGGGELFF.

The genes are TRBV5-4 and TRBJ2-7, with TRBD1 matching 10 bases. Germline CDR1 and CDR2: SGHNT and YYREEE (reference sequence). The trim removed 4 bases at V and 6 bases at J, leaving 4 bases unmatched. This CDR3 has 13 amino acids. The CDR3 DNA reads TGTGCCAGCAGCCGGACAGGGGGGGGCGAGCAGTACTTC. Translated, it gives CASSRTGGGEQYF.